A selection of T cell receptor beta chains follows, all from one sample in a study of CD8+CD57+ T cells in acquired aplastic anemia. TCRdb re-analysed the reads in MiXCR, keeping a single row per CDR3 protein. The table lists about 290,000 distinct CDR3 sequences, about 50% of them singletons. The specimen was sorted CD4+, CD8+, or CD8+CD57+ T cells (not recorded which) from PBMCs. All receptors come from a human donor with aplastic anemia. Each CDR3 is given with its conserved first and last residue. A D gene is named only where the DNA matches it firmly. Clone size is shown for a subset of rows, as once, few, many or a class of expanded clone.

DNA | CDR3 | D | V | size | J
TGTGCCCCCCGCGGACTGGAAGCGGGAGAAGGTCGAGGAGCTAGCACCTACGAGCAGTACTTC | CAPRGLEAGEGRGASTYEQYF | TRBD2 | TRBV9 | many | TRBJ2-7
TGTGCCAGCAGCTACCCTAGACAGACCGGCGGCTATAATTCACCCCTCCACTTT | CASSYPRQTGGYNSPLHF | NA | TRBV7-9 | NA | TRBJ1-6
TGTGCCAGCAGACAAAGTAGTACTACCGGGGAGACCCAGTACTTC | CASRQSSTTGETQYF | NA | TRBV11-2 | many | TRBJ2-5
TGCAGTGCTAGAACCGGGACTAGCGGGAGGTTGGCTAGCACAGATACGCAGTATTTT | CSARTGTSGRLASTDTQYF | TRBD2 | TRBV20-1 | NA | TRBJ2-3
TGTGCCATCAGTAGGGGGGGGGCGTCTTATAATTCACCCCTCCACTTT | CAISRGGASYNSPLHF | NA | TRBV10-3 | many | TRBJ1-6
TGCAGTGCTAGTCCGGGACAGCTTTTTGAGCAGTACTTC | CSASPGQLFEQYF | TRBD1 | TRBV20-1 | NA | TRBJ2-7
TGTGCTAGTGGCCCCAGGGTTTTGAATGAGCAGTTCTTC | CASGPRVLNEQFF | NA | TRBV12-5 | NA | TRBJ2-1
TGTGCCAGCATTGGGGAGCTGTTTTTT | CASIGELFF | NA | TRBV7-9 | NA | TRBJ2-2
TGTGCCAGCAGCCACGGACGGGGAATTCAGCCCCAGCATTTT | CASSHGRGIQPQHF | NA | TRBV3-1 | NA | TRBJ1-5
TGTGCCAGCAGTATGGGACTCGGGAGCACTGAAGCTTTCTTT | CASSMGLGSTEAFF | NA | TRBV25-1 | many | TRBJ1-1
TGCAGTGCTACAAAGGGGCATAAGAACACTGAAGCTTTCTTT | CSATKGHKNTEAFF | NA | TRBV20-1 | once | TRBJ1-1
TGTGCCAGCAGCCAACAGGGTAGCGCTGAAGCTTTCTTT | CASSQQGSAEAFF | NA | TRBV9 | NA | TRBJ1-1
TGTGCCATCAGTGATTGGTCTAGCAATGAGCAGTTCTTC | CAISDWSSNEQFF | NA | TRBV10-3 | NA | TRBJ2-1
TGCGCCAGCAGTGAGTCTTGGGAGGGGGCTGAAGCTTTCTTT | CASSESWEGAEAFF | NA | TRBV10-2 | NA | TRBJ1-1
TGTGCCACCAGTGGGGCAGCGCTTAACTATGGCTACACCTTC | CATSGAALNYGYTF | NA | TRBV24-1 | many | TRBJ1-2
TGCAGTGCCAGCCAAGCGGGGGGGTACCAGGGGACCCAGTACTTC | CSASQAGGYQGTQYF | TRBD2 | TRBV20-1 | once | TRBJ2-5
TGTGCCAGCAGCCGAACACCTACAGGGATTCGAGAGACCCAGTACTTC | CASSRTPTGIRETQYF | NA | TRBV9 | many | TRBJ2-5
TGTGCCAGCAGTGAGCAGCGGGGGAACGAGCAGTACTTC | CASSEQRGNEQYF | TRBD2 | TRBV7-2 | few | TRBJ2-7
TGTGCCAGCAGTGAAGGAGGGACTAGCGGGGAGACCCAGTACTTC | CASSEGGTSGETQYF | TRBD2 | TRBV6-1 | many | TRBJ2-5
TGTGCCAGCAAGAGCGAGCGGGGCCACAATGAGCAGTTCTTC | CASKSERGHNEQFF | TRBD2 | TRBV7-9 | NA | TRBJ2-1
TGTGCCACCGGTGAGCCTAGCGGGGGCACAGATACGCAGTATTTT | CATGEPSGGTDTQYF | TRBD2 | TRBV24-1 | NA | TRBJ2-3
TGTGCCACCAGTGATCCACTAGCGGGGGGCCATACGCAGTATTTT | CATSDPLAGGHTQYF | TRBD2 | TRBV24-1 | few | TRBJ2-3
TGTGCCAGCAGCACCGGGACTAGCGGGGGGGCGAGAGATACGCAGTATTTT | CASSTGTSGGARDTQYF | TRBD2 | TRBV9 | NA | TRBJ2-3
TGCGCCAGCAGCCAAGTGGAGACCACAGATACGCAGTATTTT | CASSQVETTDTQYF | NA | TRBV7-2 | once | TRBJ2-3
TGCAGTGCCAGGGGGAAAACGTACGAGCAGTACTTC | CSARGKTYEQYF | TRBD1 | TRBV20-1 | NA | TRBJ2-7
TGTGCCAGCAGCTCCTCCCGACAGACTAACTATGGCTACACCTTC | CASSSSRQTNYGYTF | NA | TRBV7-9 | many | TRBJ1-2
TGTGCCAGCAGCTCGTCTGGACTAGAGGGTGAGCAGTTCTTC | CASSSSGLEGEQFF | TRBD2 | TRBV7-2 | NA | TRBJ2-1
TGTGCCAGCAGCTCGGCGGGACGCAACTACGAGCAGTACTTC | CASSSAGRNYEQYF | NA | TRBV7-6 | many | TRBJ2-7
TGCGCCAGCGGCTTGGAATCGGACAGCTACGAGCAGTACTTC | CASGLESDSYEQYF | NA | TRBV5-1 | NA | TRBJ2-7
TGTGCCAGCACCCTCCCGAATTCACCCCTCCACTTT | CASTLPNSPLHF | NA | TRBV7-2 | few | TRBJ1-6
TGTGCCACCAGCAGCGACACGGGACAGGGGGGAGAGACCCAGTACTTC | CATSSDTGQGGETQYF | TRBD1 | TRBV15 | once | TRBJ2-5
TGTGCCAGCAGCCCGGGACGAAATCAGCCCCAGCATTTT | CASSPGRNQPQHF | NA | TRBV6-6 | many | TRBJ1-5
TGTGCCAGCAGCCAACAACAGGGTGAGCAGTTCTTC | CASSQQQGEQFF | NA | TRBV14 | many | TRBJ2-1
TGCAGTGCTAGAGATTGGGCGAGGGCTAGCGGGGGGGCTCGTGAGACCCAGTACTTC | CSARDWARASGGARETQYF | TRBD2 | TRBV20-1 | NA | TRBJ2-5